Following are 9 T cell receptor beta chains from one sample sequenced in a study of T cell changes during pregnancy in multiple sclerosis. The method was immunoSEQ multiplex PCR; TCRdb's version includes in-frame clones alone and lacks a portion of them. In the table there are around 50,000 clones, over 90% of which are singletons. The sequences come from CD8+ T cells from peripheral blood mononuclear cells, collected in the first trimester of pregnancy. The receptor source for this set is a female donor with multiple sclerosis, enrolled in a pregnancy study.

This sequence joins TRBV15 and TRBJ2-1; D uncertain. Trimming left V 5 bases short and J 0 bases short, with 11 bases between. This CDR3 region has 15 residues. From germline, CDR1 is LNHNV and CDR2 YYDKDF (reference sequence). CDR3 protein: CATSPNMASYNEQFF. CDR3 coding DNA: TGTGCCACCAGCCCCAACATGGCCTCCTACAATGAGCAGTTCTTC. Combining the CDR3 with reference TRBV15 and TRBJ2-1 gives the whole variable domain DAMVIQNPRYQVTQFGKPVTLSCSQTLNHNVMYWYQQKSSQAPKLLFHYYDKDFNNEADTPDNFQSRRPNTSFCFLDIRSPGLGDTAMYLCATSPNMASYNEQFFGPGTRLTVL.

This chain links TRBV19 with TRBJ2-1; the match to TRBD2 covers 7 bases. From germline, CDR1 is LNHDA and CDR2 SQIVND (reference sequence). With 6 bases clipped from V and 8 bases from J, the junction kept 13 bases outside the gene matches. The CDR3 spans 15 residues. The CDR3 nucleotides read TGTGCCAGTAGCCGCGGCGGGAGTATTGGCGATGAGCAGTTCTTC. This sequence encodes CASSRGGSIGDEQFF.

The genes are TRBV1 and TRBJ2-1; the listed D gene, TRBD2, was not tested against the DNA. TRBV1 is marked as a pseudogene. The CDR3 consists of 16 residues. The CDR3 nucleotides are TGCACCAGCAGCCAAGAGTGCGGGAGTGGCCACAATGAGCAGTTCTTC. Its protein is CTSSQECGSGHNEQFF.

The chain couples TRBV5-1 to TRBJ1-1, with 7 bases aligning to TRBD1. V trimming: 1 base; J trimming: 7 bases; junction bases outside the gene matches: 13. This CDR3 region has 16 residues. Germline CDR1 SGHRS, CDR2 YFSETQ. This chain's CDR3 is CASSLNPTTGRGEAFF. CDR3 coding DNA: TGCGCCAGCAGCTTGAACCCGACGACAGGGAGAGGTGAAGCTTTCTTT.

This chain links TRBV9 with TRBJ2-1, with TRBD2 matching over 10 bases. Unmatched junction bases numbered 1, after V lost 4 bases and J lost 0 bases. Germline CDR1 reads SGDLS; CDR2 reads YYNGEE. The CDR3 is 15 amino acids. The CDR3 nucleotides read TGTGCCAGCAGCTCTAGCGGGAGCTCCTACAATGAGCAGTTCTTC. Protein product: CASSSSGSSYNEQFF.

The chain employs TRBV12-2 and TRBJ2-3; the DNA was not used to check the table's D call, TRBD2. TRBV12-2 is annotated as a pseudogene. The CDR3 extends over 15 amino acids. The CDR3 coding sequence is TGTGCAAGTCGCCCAACGACTAGGCCGGCAGATACGCAGTATTTT. It encodes CASRPTTRPADTQYF.

The V call is TRBV7-9, the J call TRBJ2-4, with 8 bases identical to TRBD2. The junction had 12 bases not matched to a gene; V was cut back by 4 bases and J by 7 bases. CDR3 size: 16 residues. Per germline, CDR1 SEHNR and CDR2 FQNEAQ (reference sequence). The CDR3 DNA is TGTGCCAGCAGCTCCACTAGCGGTCGCGGAATGAACATTCAGTACTTC. This gives the protein CASSSTSGRGMNIQYF.

The chain uses TRBV2 and TRBJ2-7, with TRBD2 matching over 10 bases. CDR3 length: 15 amino acids. Germline V lookup: CDR1 SNHLY, CDR2 FYNNEI. With V trimmed by 5 bases and J by 2 bases, 6 bases remained unmatched. The CDR3 region is CASSPLAGVAYEQYF. For the CDR3, the DNA is TGTGCCAGCAGTCCGCTAGCGGGAGTCGCCTACGAGCAGTACTTC.

This rearrangement joins TRBV2 to TRBJ2-1; tentatively, D is TRBD2 (6 bases). CDR1 is SNHLY and CDR2 is FYNNEI in the germline V gene. The CDR3 has 13 amino acids. The V gene lost 10 bases and the J gene lost 0 bases, with 10 bases spanning the gap. CDR3 residues: CATGDSSYNEQFF. In DNA form, the CDR3 reads TGTGCCACTGGGGACTCCTCCTACAATGAGCAGTTCTTC.